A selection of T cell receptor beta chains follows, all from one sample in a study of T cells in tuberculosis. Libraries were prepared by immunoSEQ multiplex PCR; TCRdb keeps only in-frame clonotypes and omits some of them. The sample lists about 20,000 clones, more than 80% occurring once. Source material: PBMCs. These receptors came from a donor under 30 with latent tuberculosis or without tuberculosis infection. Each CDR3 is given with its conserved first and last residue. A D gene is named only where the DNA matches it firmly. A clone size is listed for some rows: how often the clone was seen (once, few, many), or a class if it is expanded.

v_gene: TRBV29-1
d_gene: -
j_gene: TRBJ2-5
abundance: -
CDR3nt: TGCAGCGTTGAATCCCAGGGGCTAAAGTCGGCCCAGTACTTC
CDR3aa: CSVESQGLKSAQYF

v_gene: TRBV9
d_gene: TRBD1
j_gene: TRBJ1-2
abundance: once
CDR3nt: TGTGCCAGCAGACCGGGACAGGGCTCGGCTGGCTACACCTTC
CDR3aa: CASRPGQGSAGYTF

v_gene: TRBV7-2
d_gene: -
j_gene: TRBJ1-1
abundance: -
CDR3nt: TGTGCCAGCAGCCCCCAGTACGGGTTGGGCACTGAAGCTTTCTTT
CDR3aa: CASSPQYGLGTEAFF

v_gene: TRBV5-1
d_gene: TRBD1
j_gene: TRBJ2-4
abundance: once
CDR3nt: TGCGCCAGCGAGGAGCAGGGGGCCGCAAGCATTCAGTACTTC
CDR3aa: CASEEQGAASIQYF

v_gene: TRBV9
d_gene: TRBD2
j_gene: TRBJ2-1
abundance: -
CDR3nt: TGTGCCAGCAGTGCGGGGGGTGAGCAGTTCTTC
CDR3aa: CASSAGGEQFF

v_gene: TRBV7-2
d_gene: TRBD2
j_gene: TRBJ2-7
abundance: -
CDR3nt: TGTGCCAGCAGCTTCCAGTTGGGACTAGCGGGGGCGTTTGAGCAGTACTTC
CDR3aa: CASSFQLGLAGAFEQYF

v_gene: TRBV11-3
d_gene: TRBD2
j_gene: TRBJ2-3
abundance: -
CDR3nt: TGTGCCAGCAGCTTAGGGCTAGCGGGGGGGCCGGCCACAGATACGCAGTATTTT
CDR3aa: CASSLGLAGGPATDTQYF

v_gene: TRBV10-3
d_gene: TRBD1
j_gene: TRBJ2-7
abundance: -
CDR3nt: TGTGCCATCAGTGAGGGACAGGAGCCCGGGTCGTACGAGCAGTACTTC
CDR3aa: CAISEGQEPGSYEQYF

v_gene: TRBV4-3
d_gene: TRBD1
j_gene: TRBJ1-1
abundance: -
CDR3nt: TGCGCCAGCAGCCAAGATCCGACAGGGACCGCTTTCTTT
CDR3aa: CASSQDPTGTAFF

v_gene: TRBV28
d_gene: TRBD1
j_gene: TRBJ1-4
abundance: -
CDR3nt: TGTGCCAGCAGTCTACAGGGGGCGCCCACTAATGAAAAACTGTTTTTT
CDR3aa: CASSLQGAPTNEKLFF

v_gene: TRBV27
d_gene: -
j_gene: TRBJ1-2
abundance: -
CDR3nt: TGTGCCAGCAGTCGCGGCTTAACGTTGGATGGCTACACCTTC
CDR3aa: CASSRGLTLDGYTF

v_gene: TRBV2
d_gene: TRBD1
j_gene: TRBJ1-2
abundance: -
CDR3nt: TGTGCCAGCAAGATCACAGGGGGGAACTATGGCTACACCTTC
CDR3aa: CASKITGGNYGYTF

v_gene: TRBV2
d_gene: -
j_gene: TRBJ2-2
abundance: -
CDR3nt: TGTGCCAGTACCAGGTACACCGGGGAGCTGTTTTTT
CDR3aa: CASTRYTGELFF

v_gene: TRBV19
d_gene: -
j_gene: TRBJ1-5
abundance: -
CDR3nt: TGTGCCAGTACAACCCTCACAGGGACTAGCAATCAGCCCCAGCATTTT
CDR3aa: CASTTLTGTSNQPQHF

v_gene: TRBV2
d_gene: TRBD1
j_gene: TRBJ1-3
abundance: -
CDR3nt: TGTGCCAGCAGTCGACAGGGAATCTCTGGAAACACCATATATTTT
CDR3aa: CASSRQGISGNTIYF

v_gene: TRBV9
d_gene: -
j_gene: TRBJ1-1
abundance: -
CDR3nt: TGTGCCAGCAGCGACGGGGAGGGTTACCAAGCTTTCTTT
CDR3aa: CASSDGEGYQAFF

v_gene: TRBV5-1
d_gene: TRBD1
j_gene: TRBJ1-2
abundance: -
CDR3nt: TGCGCCAGCAGCCCGGGACAGCTGAACATAAACTATGGCTACACCTTC
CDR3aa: CASSPGQLNINYGYTF

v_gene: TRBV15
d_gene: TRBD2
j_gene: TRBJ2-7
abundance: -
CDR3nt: TGTGCCACCAGCGCGAGACTAGCGGGGCGGGAGCAGTACTTC
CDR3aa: CATSARLAGREQYF

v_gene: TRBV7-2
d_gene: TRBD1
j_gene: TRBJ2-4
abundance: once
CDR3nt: TGTGCCAGCAGCTTAGCAACGGACAGGGGGAACATTCAGTACTTC
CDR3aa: CASSLATDRGNIQYF

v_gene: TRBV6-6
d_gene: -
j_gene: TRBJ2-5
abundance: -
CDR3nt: TGTGCCAGCAGTTACAGAGGCCATCAAGAGACCCAGTACTTC
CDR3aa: CASSYRGHQETQYF

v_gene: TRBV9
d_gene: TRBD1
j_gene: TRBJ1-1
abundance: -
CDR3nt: TGTGCCAGCAGCGCATCCGGGACAGGGAACACTGAAGCTTTCTTT
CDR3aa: CASSASGTGNTEAFF

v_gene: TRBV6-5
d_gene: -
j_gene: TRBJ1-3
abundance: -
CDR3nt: TGTGCCAGCCGAATGACAGTCTCTGGAAACACCATATATTTT
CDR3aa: CASRMTVSGNTIYF

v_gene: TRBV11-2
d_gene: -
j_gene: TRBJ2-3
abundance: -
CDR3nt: TGTGCCAGCAGCTTAGATCAGGACTCCCCTAGCACAGATACGCAGTATTTT
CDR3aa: CASSLDQDSPSTDTQYF

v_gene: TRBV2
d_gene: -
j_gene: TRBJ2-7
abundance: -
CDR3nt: TGTGCCAGCAGTGAAGTGGGGGCGCCCTATACCTACGAGCAGTACTTC
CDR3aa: CASSEVGAPYTYEQYF

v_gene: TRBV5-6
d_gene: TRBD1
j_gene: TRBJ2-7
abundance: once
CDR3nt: TGTGCCAGCAGCCGCGTGGGACAGTCCTACGAGCAGTACTTC
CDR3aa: CASSRVGQSYEQYF

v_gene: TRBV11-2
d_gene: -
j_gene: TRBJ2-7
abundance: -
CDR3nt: TGTGCCAGCAGCGCGGTCAGGGGCTCCTCCTACGAGCAGTACTTC
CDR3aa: CASSAVRGSSYEQYF

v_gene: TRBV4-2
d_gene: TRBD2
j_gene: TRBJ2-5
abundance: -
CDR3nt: TGTGCCAGCAGTCTAACAGGGACTAGCGGGGGGGAAGAGACCCAGTACTTC
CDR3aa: CASSLTGTSGGEETQYF

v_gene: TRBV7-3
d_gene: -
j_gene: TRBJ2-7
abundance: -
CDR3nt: TGTGCCAGCAGCTTAGCTGGGCAGCACCACGAGCAGTACTTC
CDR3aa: CASSLAGQHHEQYF

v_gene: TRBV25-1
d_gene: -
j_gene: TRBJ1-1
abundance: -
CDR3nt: TGTGCCAGCAGTGAATTTCAGGGGTACACTGAAGCTTTCTTT
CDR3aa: CASSEFQGYTEAFF

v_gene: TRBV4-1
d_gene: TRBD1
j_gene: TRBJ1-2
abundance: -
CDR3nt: TGCGCCAGCAGCCCGGGGGCAGCAGGGGGTTATGAGTATGGCTACACCTTC
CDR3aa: CASSPGAAGGYEYGYTF

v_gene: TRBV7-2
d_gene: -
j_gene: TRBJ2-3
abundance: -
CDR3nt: TGTGCCAGCAGCGCCCCCGGGGGAACGCAGTATTTT
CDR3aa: CASSAPGGTQYF

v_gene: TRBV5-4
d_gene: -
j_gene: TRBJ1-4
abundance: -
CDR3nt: TGTGCCAGCAGCTTGTCCCCCGGTGCGGATGAAAAACTGTTTTTT
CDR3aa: CASSLSPGADEKLFF

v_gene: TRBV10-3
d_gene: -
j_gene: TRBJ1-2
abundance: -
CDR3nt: TGTGCCATCCGGAGGCAGGTCAACTATGGCTACACCTTC
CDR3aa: CAIRRQVNYGYTF

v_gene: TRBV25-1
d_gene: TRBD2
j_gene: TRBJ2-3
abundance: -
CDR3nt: TGTGCCAGCAGTGAAGGGCTAGCGGGGGCCGGGGATACGCAGTATTTT
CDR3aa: CASSEGLAGAGDTQYF

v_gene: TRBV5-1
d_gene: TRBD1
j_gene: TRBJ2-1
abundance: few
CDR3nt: TGCGCCAGCAACCTCGGACAGGGCGATGAGCAGTTCTTC
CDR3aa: CASNLGQGDEQFF

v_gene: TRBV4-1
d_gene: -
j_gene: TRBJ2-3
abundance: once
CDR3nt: TGCGCCAGCAGCCCTGGGTTAGCACCAGATACGCAGTATTTT
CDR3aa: CASSPGLAPDTQYF

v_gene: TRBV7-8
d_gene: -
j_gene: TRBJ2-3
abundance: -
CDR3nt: TGTGCCAGCAGCTTAGACAGGGTAGTGTCAGATACGCAGTATTTT
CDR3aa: CASSLDRVVSDTQYF

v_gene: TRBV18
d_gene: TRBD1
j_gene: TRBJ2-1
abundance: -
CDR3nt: TGTGCCAGCTCATCCGCCTACCTGACAGGGATGGAACACAATGAGCAGTTCTTC
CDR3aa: CASSSAYLTGMEHNEQFF

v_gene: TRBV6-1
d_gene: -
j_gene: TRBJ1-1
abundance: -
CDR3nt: TGTGCCAGCAGTGAATACTACACAGGGCGGGCGGGGAACACTGAAGCTTTCTTT
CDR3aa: CASSEYYTGRAGNTEAFF

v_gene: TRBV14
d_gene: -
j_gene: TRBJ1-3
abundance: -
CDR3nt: TGTGCCAGCAGCCGACGGGGTTCCTCTGGAAACACCATATATTTT
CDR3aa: CASSRRGSSGNTIYF

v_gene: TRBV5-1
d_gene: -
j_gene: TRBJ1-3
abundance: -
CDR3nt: TGCGCCAGCAGCTCCGATCTCCAGGGGTCTGGAAACACCATATATTTT
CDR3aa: CASSSDLQGSGNTIYF

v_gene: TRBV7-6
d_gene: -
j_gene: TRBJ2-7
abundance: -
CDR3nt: TGTGCCAGCAGCTTCGCACGGTCCACCGAGCAGTACTTC
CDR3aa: CASSFARSTEQYF

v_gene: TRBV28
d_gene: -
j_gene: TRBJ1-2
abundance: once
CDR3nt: TGTGCCACTCAGGAGACAGCCCTCTATGGCTACACCTTC
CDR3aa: CATQETALYGYTF

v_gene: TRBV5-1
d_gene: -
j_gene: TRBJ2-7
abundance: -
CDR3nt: TGCGCCAGCAGCTGGTCACTAGGATCCGAGCAGTACTTC
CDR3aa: CASSWSLGSEQYF

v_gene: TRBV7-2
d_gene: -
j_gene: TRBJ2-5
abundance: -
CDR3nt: TGTGCCAGCAGCTCCCCAAGGGGGACCGGGGAGACCCAGTACTTC
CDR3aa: CASSSPRGTGETQYF

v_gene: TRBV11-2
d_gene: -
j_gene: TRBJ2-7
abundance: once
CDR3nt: TGTGCCAGCAGCTTTTTACCCCTCCAGTACGAGCAGTACTTC
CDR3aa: CASSFLPLQYEQYF

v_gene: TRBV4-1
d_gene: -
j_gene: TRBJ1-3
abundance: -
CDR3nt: TGCGCCAGCAGCCTCCGCTCTGGAAACACCATATATTTT
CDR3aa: CASSLRSGNTIYF

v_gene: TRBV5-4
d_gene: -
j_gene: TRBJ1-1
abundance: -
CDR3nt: TGTGCCAGCAGCTTAACAGGGATGAACACTGAAGCTTTCTTT
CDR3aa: CASSLTGMNTEAFF

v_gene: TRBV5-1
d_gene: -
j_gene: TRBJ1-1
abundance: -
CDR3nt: TGCGCCAGCAGCTTGGCTCCAAGGGGATCCACTGAAGCTTTCTTT
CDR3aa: CASSLAPRGSTEAFF

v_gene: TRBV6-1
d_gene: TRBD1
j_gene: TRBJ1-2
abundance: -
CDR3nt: TGTGCCAGCAGCGGACAGGGGTATGGCTACACCTTC
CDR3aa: CASSGQGYGYTF

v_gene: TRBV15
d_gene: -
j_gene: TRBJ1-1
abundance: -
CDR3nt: TGTGCCACCAGCAGAGTATGTGGTCGACTTCCCCATGCCGGGGACACTGAAGCTTTCTTT
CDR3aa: CATSRVCGRLPHAGDTEAFF

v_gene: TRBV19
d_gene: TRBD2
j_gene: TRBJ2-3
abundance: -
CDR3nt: TGTGCCAGTAGCGACCTAGCGGGGGGCACAGATACGCAGTATTTT
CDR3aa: CASSDLAGGTDTQYF

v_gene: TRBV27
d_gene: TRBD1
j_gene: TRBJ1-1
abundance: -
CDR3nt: TGTGCCAGCAGTTCCCCCCAACAGGGGCCGAGGCTCTCTGAAGCTTTCTTT
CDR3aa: CASSSPQQGPRLSEAFF